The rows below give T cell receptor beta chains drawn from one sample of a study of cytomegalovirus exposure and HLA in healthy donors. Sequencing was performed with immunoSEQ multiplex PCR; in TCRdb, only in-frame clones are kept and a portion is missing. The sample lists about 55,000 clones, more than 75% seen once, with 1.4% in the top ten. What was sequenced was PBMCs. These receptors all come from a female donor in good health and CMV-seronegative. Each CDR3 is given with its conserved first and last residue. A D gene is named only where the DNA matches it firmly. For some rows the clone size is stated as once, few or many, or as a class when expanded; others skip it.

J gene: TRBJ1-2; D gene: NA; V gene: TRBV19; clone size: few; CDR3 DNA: TGTGCCAGTAGTATCGCGGGGAGGATAAACTATGGCTACACCTTC; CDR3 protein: CASSIAGRINYGYTF
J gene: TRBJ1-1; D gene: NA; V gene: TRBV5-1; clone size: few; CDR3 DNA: TGCGCCAGCAGCGGGGGGATGGCTGGGACTGAAGCTTTCTTT; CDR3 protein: CASSGGMAGTEAFF
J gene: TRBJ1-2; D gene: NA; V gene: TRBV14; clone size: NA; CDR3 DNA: TGTGCCAGCAGCCAAGGATTGGGGGGATATGGCTACACCTTC; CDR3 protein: CASSQGLGGYGYTF
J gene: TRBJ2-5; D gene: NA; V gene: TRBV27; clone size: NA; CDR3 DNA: TGTGCCAGCAGTTTAGTGGTCGGAGGTGAGACCCAGTACTTC; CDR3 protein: CASSLVVGGETQYF
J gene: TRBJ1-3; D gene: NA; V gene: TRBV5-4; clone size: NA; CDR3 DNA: TGTGCCAGCAGCCCCTCAATGGGGGCTACCGGAAACACCATATATTTT; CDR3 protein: CASSPSMGATGNTIYF
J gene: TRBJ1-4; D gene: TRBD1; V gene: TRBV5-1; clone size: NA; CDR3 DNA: TGCGCCAGCAGCTTGGAGTTATTCATCGGGACAGGAGCTAATGAAAAACTGTTTTTT; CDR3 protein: CASSLELFIGTGANEKLFF
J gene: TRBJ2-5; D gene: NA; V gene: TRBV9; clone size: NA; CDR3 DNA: TGTGCCAGCAGCGTAGGGGGCAGGGAGGACGAGACCCAGTACTTC; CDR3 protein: CASSVGGREDETQYF
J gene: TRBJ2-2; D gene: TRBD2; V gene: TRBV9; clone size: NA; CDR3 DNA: TGTGCCAGCAGCGCGGGAGGGCACCCCGGGGAGCTGTTTTTT; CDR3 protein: CASSAGGHPGELFF
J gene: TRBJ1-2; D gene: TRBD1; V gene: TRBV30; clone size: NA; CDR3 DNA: TGTGCCTGGGAAACAGGGGGCCTTCGCTACACCTTC; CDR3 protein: CAWETGGLRYTF
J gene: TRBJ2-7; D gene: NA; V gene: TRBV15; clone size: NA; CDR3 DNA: TGTGCCACCAGCAGAGATCCCAGTGTATCCTACGAGCAGTACTTC; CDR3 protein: CATSRDPSVSYEQYF
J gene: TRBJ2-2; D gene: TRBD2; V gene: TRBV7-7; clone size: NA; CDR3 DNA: TGTGCTAGCAGCTCCCAGGGAGCGGGGGTCACCGGGGAGCTGTTTTTT; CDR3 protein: CASSSQGAGVTGELFF
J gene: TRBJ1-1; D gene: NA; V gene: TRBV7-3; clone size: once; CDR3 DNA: TGTGCCAGCAGCTTATTACAGCTGAGTGGGGCAGTGAACACTGAAGCTTTCTTT; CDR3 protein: CASSLLQLSGAVNTEAFF
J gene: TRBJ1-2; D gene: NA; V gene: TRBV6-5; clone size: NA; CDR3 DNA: TGTGCCAGCACCCTGAAAGGAACCAGGGCTAATGGCTACACCTTC; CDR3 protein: CASTLKGTRANGYTF
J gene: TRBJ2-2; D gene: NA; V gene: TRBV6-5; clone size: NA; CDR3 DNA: TGTGCCAGCAGTTCTAGGGACACACCTAACACCGGGGAGCTGTTTTTT; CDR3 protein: CASSSRDTPNTGELFF
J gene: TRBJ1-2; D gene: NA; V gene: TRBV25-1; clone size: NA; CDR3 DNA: TGTGCCAGCAGTGAATCCTGGGACACGGCTAACTATGGCTACACCTTC; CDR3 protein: CASSESWDTANYGYTF
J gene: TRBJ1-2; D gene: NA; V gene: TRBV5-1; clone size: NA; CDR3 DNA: TGCGCCAGCAGGGAGGGGACGGGAAACTATGGCTACACCTTC; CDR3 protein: CASREGTGNYGYTF
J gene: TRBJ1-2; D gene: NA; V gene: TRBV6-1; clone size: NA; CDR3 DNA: TGTGCCAGCAGTGAACGGTACCCAAACTATGGCTACACCTTC; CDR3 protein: CASSERYPNYGYTF
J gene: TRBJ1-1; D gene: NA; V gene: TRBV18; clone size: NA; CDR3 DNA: TGTGCCAGCTCCCTACGCACCGACACTGAAGCTTTCTTT; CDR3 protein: CASSLRTDTEAFF
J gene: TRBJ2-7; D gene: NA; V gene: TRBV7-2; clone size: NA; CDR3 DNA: TGTGCCAGCAGCTTAGCGCTAGCGAGGGTAGAGCAGTACTTC; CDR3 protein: CASSLALARVEQYF
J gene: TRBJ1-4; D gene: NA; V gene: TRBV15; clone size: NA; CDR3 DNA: TGTGCCACCAGCAGACCGGGTATCATGAGTGAAAAACTGTTTTTT; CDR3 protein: CATSRPGIMSEKLFF
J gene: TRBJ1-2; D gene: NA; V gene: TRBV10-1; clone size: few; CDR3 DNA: TGCGCCAGCAGTGAAAACAGGGACTATGGCTACACCTTC; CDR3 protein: CASSENRDYGYTF
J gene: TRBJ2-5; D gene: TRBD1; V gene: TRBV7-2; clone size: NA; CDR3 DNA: TGTGCCAGCAACTCAGGGGGCAGCGCGGAGACCCAGTACTTC; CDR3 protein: CASNSGGSAETQYF
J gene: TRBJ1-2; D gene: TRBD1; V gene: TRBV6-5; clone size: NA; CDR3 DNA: TGTGCCAGCAGCCGGGACAGGGACTATGGCTACACCTTC; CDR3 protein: CASSRDRDYGYTF
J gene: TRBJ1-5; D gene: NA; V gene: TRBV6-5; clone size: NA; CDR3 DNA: TGTGCCAGCGGTCGGGACAATAGCAATCAGCCCCAGCATTTT; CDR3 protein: CASGRDNSNQPQHF
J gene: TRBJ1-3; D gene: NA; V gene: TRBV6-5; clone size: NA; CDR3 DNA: TGTGCCAGCAGTCGGGGGACTCTTGGAAACACCATATATTTT; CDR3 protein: CASSRGTLGNTIYF
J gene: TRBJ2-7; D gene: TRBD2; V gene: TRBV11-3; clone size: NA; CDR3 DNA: TGTGCCAGCAGCTTAGTGTGGGTGGGGGGGGAATGGTCCTACGAGCAGTACTTC; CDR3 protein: CASSLVWVGGEWSYEQYF
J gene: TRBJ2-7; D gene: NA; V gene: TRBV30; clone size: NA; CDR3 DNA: TGTGCCTGGAGTACGGGATACGAGCAGTACTTC; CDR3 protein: CAWSTGYEQYF
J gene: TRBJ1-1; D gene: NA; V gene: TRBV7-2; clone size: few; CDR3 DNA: TGTGCCAGCAGCTCGGAAGCGACAGTCACCTTGAACACTGAAGCTTTCTTT; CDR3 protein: CASSSEATVTLNTEAFF